The 13 T cell receptor beta chains below all came from one sample that was sequenced in a study of spatial heterogeneity in lung cancer (dated by TCRdb to about 2019). The intended sense of this specimen's time point label: sample taken at primary tumor resection. TCR sequencing used whole RNA extracted from tumor and nontumor lung tissue, or from cryopreserved PBMC samples, without cell sorting. Library construction relied on 5' RACE. The sequencing machine was a NextSeq 500. The raw public data were reprocessed by TCRdb itself: fastp quality trimming at Q25, MiXCR clonotype calling, in-frame beta chains only. Entries that share a CDR3 protein sequence are merged under the most common genes and DNA. In this sample the table shows some 15,000 distinct CDR3 sequences, around 8% of which occur a single time. The top ten hold around 30% of the sample. Sequenced material: PBMCs, taken at surgery. These receptors all come from a female donor with early-stage non-small cell lung cancer.

This clonotype was found a few times. The chain has TRBV6-2 or TRBV6-3 and TRBJ1-1; TRBD1 matches at 7 bases. CDR1 and CDR2 (germline): MNHEY, SVGEGT. J gave up 0 bases and V 6 bases, and 4 bases lay outside the gene matches. This CDR3 spans 14 amino acids. The CDR3 nucleotides read TGTGCCAGCAGGCGTGGACAGGTGAACACTGAAGCTTTCTTT. It encodes CASRRGQVNTEAFF.

The V gene is TRBV13, the J gene TRBJ2-1, with 9 nucleotides matching TRBD1. Germline CDR1 and CDR2: PRHDT and FYEKMQ (reference sequence). V shed 1 base, J shed 6 bases, and the junction held 7 bases outside the gene matches. CDR3 size: 16 residues. The CDR3: CASSLDRTGVSNEQFF. In nucleotides, the CDR3 is TGTGCCAGCAGCTTAGACCGGACAGGGGTTTCCAATGAGCAGTTCTTC. Combining the CDR3 with reference TRBV13 and TRBJ2-1 gives the whole variable domain AAGVIQSPRHLIKEKRETATLKCYPIPRHDTVYWYQQGPGQDPQFLISFYEKMQSDKGSIPDRFSAQQFSDYHSELNMSSLELGDSALYFCASSLDRTGVSNEQFFGPGTRLTVL.

In this sample, this clonotype turned up many times. J is TRBJ1-4 and V is TRBV6-5, with D unclear. The V gene lost 2 bases and the J gene lost 10 bases, with 8 bases spanning the gap. This CDR3 is 12 amino acids long. Germline CDR1 and CDR2: MNHEY and SVGAGI. The CDR3 sequence: CASSYIEGKLFF. The CDR3 DNA is TGTGCCAGCAGTTACATTGAGGGAAAACTGTTTTTT.

This chain uses TRBV2 with TRBJ1-2, with D uncertain. Trimming left V 3 bases short and J 4 bases short, with 9 bases between. The germline CDR1 and CDR2 sequences are SNHLY and FYNNEI. CDR3 size: 13 residues. CDR3 nucleotides: TGTGCCAGCAGTGATGGCAGGACCTATGGCTACACCTTC. This sequence encodes CASSDGRTYGYTF.

The table lists this clonotype with many counts. V usage is TRBV11-2 and J usage is TRBJ2-5; 8 bases map to TRBD2. With V trimmed by 1 base and J by 1 base, 8 bases remained unmatched. CDR1 and CDR2 from the germline V gene are SGHAT and FQNNGV. CDR3 length equals 17 residues. The CDR3 spells CASSLVSSLAGQETQYF. CDR3 DNA: TGTGCCAGCAGCTTAGTTTCCTCCCTAGCGGGCCAAGAGACCCAGTACTTC.

V and J are TRBV12-3 or TRBV12-4 and TRBJ1-1; 8 nucleotides agree with TRBD1. The CDR3 spans 16 residues. Trimming removed 6 bases from V and 2 bases from J; junction bases left unmatched: 11. The CDR3 here is CASRRTPGQGNTEAFF. The DNA of the CDR3 is TGTGCCAGCAGACGTACCCCTGGACAGGGAAACACTGAAGCTTTCTTT.

This clonotype was recorded at least ten times. The CDR3 region is CASSLVGGVREQFF. The CDR3 bases are TGTGCCAGCAGCTTAGTAGGTGGGGTGCGTGAGCAGTTCTTC. This chain joins TRBV7-2 and TRBJ2-1; no clear D gene. Germline V gene lookup returns CDR1 SGHTA and CDR2 FQGNSA. With 1 base removed from V and 9 bases from J, the gap between germline ends came to 13 bases. The CDR3 totals 14 residues.

This clonotype has a count of ten or more. A read error may account for a junction end that differs from germline. The chain has TRBV7-7 and TRBJ2-5; no clear D gene. The CDR3 consists of 15 residues. In germline, CDR1 is SSHAT, CDR2 FNYEAQ (reference sequence). The CDR3 nucleotides read TGTGCTAGCAGCATCCGACCCGGCTCCCAAGAGACCCAGTACTTC. Translated: CASSIRPGSQETQYF. The full variable domain, rest sourced from reference TRBV7-7 and TRBJ2-5, is GAGVSQSPRYKVTKRGQDVTLRCDPISSHATLYWYQQALGQGPEFLTYFNYEAQPDKSGLPSDRFSAERPEGSISTLTIQRTEQRDSAMYRCASSIRPGSQETQYFGPGTRLLVL.

In its sample, this clonotype was seen many times. The V gene is TRBV19, the J gene TRBJ1-6; no definite D call. The CDR3 contains 13 residues. Trimming stripped 6 bases from V and 6 bases from J, with 9 bases between. The germline V gene has CDR1 LNHDA and CDR2 SQIVND (reference sequence). CDR3 DNA: TGTGCCAGTAGGGACCTTCTTAATTCACCCCTCCACTTT. As protein: CASRDLLNSPLHF.

This clonotype is deemed medium-sized. This chain joins TRBV12-3 or TRBV12-4 and TRBJ2-3; D is perhaps TRBD1 (6 bases). The CDR3 is 14 residues long. V was trimmed by 4 bases and J by 2 bases, leaving 10 bases between them. As DNA, the CDR3 is TGTGCCAGCAGTTCCAGGGGCCACACAGATACGCAGTATTTT. This translates into CASSSRGHTDTQYF.

The table lists this clonotype with many counts. The chain joins TRBV7-9 to TRBJ1-1; perhaps TRBD1 as D (5 bases). This CDR3 has 13 amino acids. Germline CDR1 SEHNR, CDR2 FQNEAQ (reference sequence). The germline V and J ends were trimmed by 5 bases and 4 bases, with 11 bases remaining between them. The DNA for the CDR3 is TGTGCCAGCAGCGTGGGGCGTGGCACTGAAGCTTTCTTT. Protein product: CASSVGRGTEAFF.

This clonotype appeared many times. The chain links TRBV28 to TRBJ1-5; D is perhaps TRBD1 (5 bases). V was cut by 4 bases and J by 2 bases, with 15 bases left in between. Germline CDR1 and CDR2: MDHEN and SYDVKM. The CDR3 is made up of 16 amino acids. Written as DNA, the CDR3 is TGTGCCAGCAGTTCCCTAGTCTCCAGGGGCAATCAGCCCCAGCATTTT. Its protein product is CASSSLVSRGNQPQHF. Full variable domain (missing parts from reference TRBV28 and TRBJ1-5): DVKVTQSSRYLVKRTGEKVFLECVQDMDHENMFWYRQDPGLGLRLIYFSYDVKMKEKGDIPEGYSVSREKKERFSLILESASTNQTSMYLCASSSLVSRGNQPQHFGDGTRLSIL.

This clonotype was counted many times. CDR3 DNA: TGTGCCAGCAGCTTAACGTTAATAGGACAGCGGGGTGGGGAGCTGTTTTTT. It encodes CASSLTLIGQRGGELFF. The chain combines TRBV7-2 with TRBJ2-2; a possible D gene is TRBD2 (7 bases). The CDR3 sequence is 17 residues long. The V gene lost 2 bases and the J gene lost 8 bases, with 21 bases spanning the gap. Germline CDR1 and CDR2: SGHTA and FQGNSA. Combining the CDR3 with reference TRBV7-2 and TRBJ2-2 gives the whole variable domain GAGVSQSPSNKVTEKGKDVELRCDPISGHTALYWYRQSLGQGLEFLIYFQGNSAPDKSGLPSDRFSAERTGGSVSTLTIQRTQQEDSAVYLCASSLTLIGQRGGELFFGEGSRLTVL.